This entry lists 8 T cell receptor beta chains sequenced from one sample in a study of blood T cell repertoires in COVID-19. Clones were sequenced by immunoSEQ multiplex PCR, and TCRdb holds only the in-frame ones, with some missing. Among fewer than 200,000 clones, around 73% were seen once, and the ten largest hold about 18%. Input material: PBMCs or T cells enriched from blood (not recorded which). The receptors were sampled from a woman between 50 and 59 years old who had recovered from COVID-19.

The chain is built from TRBV28 and TRBJ1-4, with D maybe TRBD1 (6 bases). This CDR3 region has 17 residues. V was clipped by 3 bases and J by 2 bases, with 16 bases between them. Looked up from germline, CDR1 is MDHEN and CDR2 is SYDVKM. The CDR3 DNA follows: TGTGCCAGCAGTTTGGGGACAAGTCTTTTGACTAATGAAAAACTGTTTTTT. Translation: CASSLGTSLLTNEKLFF.

V usage is TRBV7-9 and J usage is TRBJ1-1; D is uncertain. The ends were cut back, 3 bases at V and 0 bases at J, with 8 bases in the middle. Germline V gene data show CDR1 as SEHNR and CDR2 as FQNEAQ (reference sequence). This CDR3 contains 14 residues. This CDR3 reads CASSFLGVNTEAFF. CDR3 DNA: TGTGCCAGCAGCTTCCTCGGGGTGAACACTGAAGCTTTCTTT. Combining the CDR3 with reference TRBV7-9 and TRBJ1-1 gives the whole variable domain DTGVSQNPRHKITKRGQNVTFRCDPISEHNRLYWYRQTLGQGPEFLTYFQNEAQLEKSRLLSDRFSAERPKGSFSTLEIQRTEQGDSAMYLCASSFLGVNTEAFFGQGTRLTVV.

The chain has TRBV6-5 and TRBJ2-4; 7 bases are a match to TRBD1. This CDR3 has 14 residues. The germline V gene encodes CDR1 MNHEY and CDR2 SVGAGI. Trimming cost V 6 bases and J 5 bases; bases outside gene matches: 7. CDR3 DNA: TGTGCCAGCAGAACCGACAGGGTCGAAAACATTCAGTACTTC. This encodes CASRTDRVENIQYF.

The V and J genes are TRBV4-1 and TRBJ2-1; 7 bases agree with TRBD1. Germline CDR1 reads MGHRA; CDR2 reads YSYEKL. V lost 4 bases, J lost 7 bases, and 7 bases stayed unmatched. This CDR3 is built from 14 residues. The CDR3 region has the DNA TGCGCCAGCAGCCGGGGACAGTTCTTGAATGAGCAGTTCTTC. Translation gives CASSRGQFLNEQFF.

This clone came up a few times. The chain is built from TRBV25-1 and TRBJ2-7, with D perhaps TRBD2 (6 bases). Deletions cut 6 bases from V and 7 bases from J, with 16 bases between. Looked up from germline, CDR1 is MGHDK and CDR2 is SYGVNS. This CDR3 is built from 13 residues. CDR3: CASRRGAAGEQYF. CDR3 nucleotides: TGTGCCAGCAGGCGCGGGGCCGCGGGGGAGCAGTACTTC.

The chain is built from TRBV16 and TRBJ1-5; perhaps TRBD1 as D (5 bases). Germline V gene sequence: CDR1 KGHSY, CDR2 FQNENV. The CDR3 extends over 14 amino acids. V lost 5 bases and J lost 0, with 8 bases in between. The CDR3 is CASSTGYSNQPQHF. For the CDR3, the DNA is TGTGCCAGCAGCACAGGTTATAGCAATCAGCCCCAGCATTTT.

The chain is built from TRBV27 and TRBJ2-1, with TRBD2 identical over 8 bases. Germline CDR1 reads MNHEY; CDR2 reads SMNVEV (reference sequence). This CDR3 comprises 14 residues. V trimming: 6 bases; J trimming: 7 bases; junction bases outside the gene matches: 8. The CDR3 bases are TGTGCCAGCAGGGGACTAGTCGGTGGAAATGAGCAGTTCTTC. Translated: CASRGLVGGNEQFF.

The chain has TRBV7-8 and TRBJ2-7; the match to TRBD1 covers 7 bases. The length of the CDR3 is 14 residues. Germline V gene sequence: CDR1 SGHVS, CDR2 FQNEAQ. V was clipped by 5 bases and J by 3 bases; unmatched bases: 7. The CDR3 is CASSEHGTDYEQYF. In DNA form, the CDR3 reads TGTGCCAGCAGCGAACACGGGACAGACTACGAGCAGTACTTC.